The present TCR beta chain was sequenced within a study of cytomegalovirus exposure and HLA in healthy donors. Findings of the study overall: The authors reported that TCR beta sequences could predict HLA-A and HLA-B alleles. These predictions were accurate for most subjects in the first cohort. In a later analysis, across HLA loci, associated TCR counts were highest for DRB1, lowest for HLA-C.

The PCR used 60 Vbeta and 13 Jbeta primers. The assay was immunoSEQ multiplex PCR, and TCRdb's table has in-frame clones only and misses some. This sample carries under 70,000 clones, approximately 71% of them seen once, and the ten largest clones take about 1.9%. This CDR3 comprises 14 residues. Germline assignment: CDR1 SGHTS and CDR2 YDEGEE. Trimming stripped 1 base from V and 5 bases from J, with 13 bases between. Worth noting for this clone: What it recognizes is unknown.

The chain uses TRBV5-8 and TRBJ2-7, with D hard to call. The sequenced sample was PBMCs. The source is a woman between 25 and 40 years old in good health and CMV-seronegative. CDR3 sequence: CASSLNGQTHEQYF. The CDR3 DNA is TGTGCCAGCAGCTTGAATGGTCAGACACACGAGCAGTACTTC.